The rows below give T cell receptor beta chains drawn from one sample of a study of blood T cells in healthy people across ages. TCRdb recomputed calls from the 5' RACE reads with MiXCR, one row per CDR3 protein. The sample contains about 1.4 million distinct CDR3 sequences, approximately 59% of which appear only once. Sequenced: blood. The origin of the receptors is a man younger than 35 in good health. CDR3s include the opening cysteine and the closing phenylalanine or tryptophan. The D gene is left open where the match is weak. A clone size is listed for some rows: how often the clone was seen (once, few, many), or a class if it is expanded.

size: NA
J: TRBJ2-3
D: NA
V: TRBV4-1
DNA: TGCGCCAGCAGCCAACAGGCGGGGTTTTCTGGAGATACGCAGTATTTT
CDR3: CASSQQAGFSGDTQYF

size: few
J: TRBJ2-3
D: TRBD1
V: TRBV28
DNA: TGTGCCAGCAGTTTTTTAGAGGGACAGGGCACAGATACGCAGTATTTT
CDR3: CASSFLEGQGTDTQYF

size: once
J: TRBJ1-6
D: TRBD1
V: TRBV6-6
DNA: TGTGCCAGCAGTTACTCGGGACAGGGTCGTAATTCACCCCTCCACTTT
CDR3: CASSYSGQGRNSPLHF

size: NA
J: TRBJ2-3
D: NA
V: TRBV25-1
DNA: TGTGCCAGCAGTGCGCCTAGCCGCCCAGATACGCAGTATTTT
CDR3: CASSAPSRPDTQYF

size: NA
J: TRBJ2-7
D: TRBD2
V: TRBV10-3
DNA: TGTGCCATCAGGAGCGGGGGGAGCCCCTCCTACGAGCAGTACTTC
CDR3: CAIRSGGSPSYEQYF

size: NA
J: TRBJ1-5
D: NA
V: TRBV12-3/TRBV12-4
DNA: TGTGCCAGCAGTTCCCCCCGGTCTGGCAATCAGCCCCAGCATTTT
CDR3: CASSSPRSGNQPQHF

size: NA
J: TRBJ1-1
D: NA
V: TRBV29-1
DNA: TGCAGCGGTGGCAGGGACACTGAAGCTTTCTTT
CDR3: CSGGRDTEAFF

size: few
J: TRBJ1-4
D: NA
V: TRBV2
DNA: TGTGCCAGCAGTGAAGATGAAAAACTGTTTTTT
CDR3: CASSEDEKLFF

size: NA
J: TRBJ2-1
D: NA
V: TRBV27
DNA: NA
CDR3: CASSFGAGTSYNEQFF

size: NA
J: TRBJ2-7
D: NA
V: TRBV15
DNA: TGTGCCACCAGCAGAGATAGCATGCGGGTCTACGAGCAGTACTTC
CDR3: CATSRDSMRVYEQYF

size: NA
J: TRBJ2-1
D: NA
V: TRBV20-1
DNA: TGCAGTGCTGAGGGGGGAGCTAGCGAAAGCTCCTACAATGAGCAGTTCTTC
CDR3: CSAEGGASESSYNEQFF

size: few
J: TRBJ2-7
D: TRBD1
V: TRBV28
DNA: TGTGCCAGCAAGGATTGGCAGGGGGAGTACGAACAGTACTTC
CDR3: CASKDWQGEYEQYF

size: NA
J: TRBJ1-2
D: TRBD1
V: TRBV29-1
DNA: TGCAGCGTGGTCTACCACAGGGGGGGGAACTATGGCTACACCTTC
CDR3: CSVVYHRGGNYGYTF

size: NA
J: TRBJ2-1
D: NA
V: TRBV5-6
DNA: TGTGCCAGCAGGGCCAGGGACAATGAGCAGTTCTTC
CDR3: CASRARDNEQFF

size: once
J: TRBJ1-5
D: NA
V: TRBV5-4
DNA: TGTGCCAGCAGCTTGTGGGGGAGGGGTCAGCCCCAGCATTTT
CDR3: CASSLWGRGQPQHF

size: NA
J: TRBJ2-5
D: NA
V: TRBV20-1
DNA: TGCAGTGCTAGCCCTCGTGTTACGGAGACCCAGTACTTC
CDR3: CSASPRVTETQYF

size: once
J: TRBJ1-5
D: NA
V: TRBV6-5
DNA: TGTGCCAGCAGTTACTCGATGTCTCAGCCCCAGCATTTT
CDR3: CASSYSMSQPQHF

size: few
J: TRBJ2-3
D: TRBD2
V: TRBV12-3/TRBV12-4
DNA: TGTGCCAGCAGTCTCCTTGCGGGGGAAGATACGCAGTATTTT
CDR3: CASSLLAGEDTQYF